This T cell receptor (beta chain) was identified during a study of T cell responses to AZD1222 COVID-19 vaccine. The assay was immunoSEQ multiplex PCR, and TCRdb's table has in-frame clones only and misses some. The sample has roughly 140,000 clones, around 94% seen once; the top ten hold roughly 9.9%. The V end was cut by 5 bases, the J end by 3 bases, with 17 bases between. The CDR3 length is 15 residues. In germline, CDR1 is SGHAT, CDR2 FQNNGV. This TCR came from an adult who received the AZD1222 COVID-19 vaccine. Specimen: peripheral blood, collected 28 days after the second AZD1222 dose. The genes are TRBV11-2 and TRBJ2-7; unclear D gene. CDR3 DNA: TGTGCCAGCAGCGTAGGATGGCAGGAGTACTACGAGCAGTACTTC. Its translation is CASSVGWQEYYEQYF.